This TCR beta chain appears in the sequencing data of a study of CD8 T cells in Susac syndrome. Germline assignment: CDR1 LGHNA and CDR2 YNFKEQ. Trimming removed 4 bases from V and 4 bases from J, with 28 bases in between. This CDR3 contains 19 residues. With random hexamers, roughly 0.45 to 1 ug RNA was reverse transcribed. TCRdb passed the immunoSEQ multiplex PCR reads through MiXCR, listing each CDR3 protein once. The table records hundreds of thousands of distinct CDR3 sequences, 95% of them present only once. Sequenced sample: CD4+ T cells from PBMCs. This TCR came from a human donor with multiple sclerosis. V usage is TRBV4-2 and J usage is TRBJ1-1, with a possible D match to TRBD1 (6 bases). The CDR3 DNA reads TGTGCCAGCAGCCCCCTAGGTCGCAGTCGGGGGGCGGATGGCACTGAAGCTTTCTTT. It specifies CASSPLGRSRGADGTEAFF.